This T cell receptor beta chain was obtained from a study of cytomegalovirus exposure and HLA in healthy donors. Study-wide results and limits: In an earlier analysis, in some 540 donors, most V segments appeared productive either ~87% or ~30% of the time. A later analysis showed TCR association rates differing by HLA locus, peaking at DRB1 and lowest at HLA-C.

With respect to this clone: Antigen specificity is unknown.

Healthy individuals who donated bone marrow served as the donors. Trimming cost V 6 bases and J 4 bases, with 15 bases left between them. The length of the CDR3 is 14 residues. CDR1 and CDR2 from the germline V gene are MGHRA and YSYEKL. It was with 60 Vbeta and 13 Jbeta primers that the PCR ran. Measured with immunoSEQ multiplex PCR; TCRdb has only the in-frame clones, and not every one. The data hold about 94,000 clones, with 60% to 80% observed a single time. This chain uses TRBV4-1 with TRBJ1-2; D might be TRBD1 (6 bases). The origin of this receptor is a man aged 25 to 45 in good health and CMV-seronegative. Sequencing was performed on PBMCs. CDR3 amino acids: CASRGLRGGYGYTF. CDR3 nucleotides: TGCGCCAGCAGAGGACTCAGAGGGGGCTATGGCTACACCTTC.